This TCR beta chain was recovered during a study of beta chain features in type 1 diabetes. About the research overall: Across all samples, roughly 99 million sorted cells were examined. Whole-study findings and limits: The VDJ junctions of type 1 diabetes patients carried fewer insertions and more deletions. In the patient group, naive, central memory and Treg TCRB repertoires seemed more alike than in the healthy donor group. There was a moderate but significant shortening of TCRB CDR3s in all four CD4+ subsets of Type 1 diabetes patients.

The isolated RNA, all of it, was reverse transcribed, so expressed TCRB transcripts were what got sequenced. The protocol was immunoSEQ multiplex PCR, while the TCRdb copy is restricted to in-frame clones and leaves out a portion. Here the sample spans fewer than 350,000 clones, approximately 15% being singletons. This clone was observed a handful of times. Its specificity is not known. CDR1 is KGHSH and CDR2 is LQKENI in the germline V gene. The CDR3 consists of 15 residues. The ends were cut back, 1 base at V and 0 bases at J, with 4 bases in the middle. The TCR comes from a man aged 18 to 29 with type 1 diabetes. The chain links TRBV18 to TRBJ2-6; D unclear. The sample consisted of naive CD4+ T cells from blood. Here the CDR3 DNA reads TGTGCCAGCTCACCACAACTCTCTGGGGCCAACGTCCTGACTTTC. This codes for CASSPQLSGANVLTF.